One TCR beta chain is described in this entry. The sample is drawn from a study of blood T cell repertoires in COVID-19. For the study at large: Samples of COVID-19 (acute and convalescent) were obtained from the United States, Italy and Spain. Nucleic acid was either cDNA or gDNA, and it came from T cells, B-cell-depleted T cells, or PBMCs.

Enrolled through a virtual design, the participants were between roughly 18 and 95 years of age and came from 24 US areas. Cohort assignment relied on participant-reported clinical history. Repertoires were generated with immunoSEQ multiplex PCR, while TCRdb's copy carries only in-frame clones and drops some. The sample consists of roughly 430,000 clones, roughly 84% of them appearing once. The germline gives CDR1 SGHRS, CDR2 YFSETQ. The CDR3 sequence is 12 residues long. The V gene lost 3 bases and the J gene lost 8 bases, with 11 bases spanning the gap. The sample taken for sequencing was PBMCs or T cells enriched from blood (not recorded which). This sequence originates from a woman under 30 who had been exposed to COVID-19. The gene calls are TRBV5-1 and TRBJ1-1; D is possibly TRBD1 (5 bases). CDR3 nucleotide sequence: TGCGCCAGCAGCTCGGAGGGGCAGGAAGCTTTCTTT. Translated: CASSSEGQEAFF.